The 25 T cell receptor beta chains below all came from one sample that was sequenced in a study of blood T cell repertoires in COVID-19. Assay: immunoSEQ multiplex PCR; the TCRdb copy retains only in-frame clones and omits some. This sample has some 66,000 clones, with 75% to 90% found just once. Material: peripheral blood. The receptors were gathered from a human donor with active COVID-19. The donor label of this sample is uncertain.

The chain combines TRBV10-3 with TRBJ2-3; 10 bases agree with TRBD2. CDR1 ENHRY and CDR2 SYGVKD come from the germline V gene. After removal of 4 bases from V and 0 bases from J, the junction contained 10 bases not matched to a gene. The CDR3 runs to 18 residues. The CDR3 region has the DNA TGTGCCATCAGTGGGCCGTCCCTAGCGGGGGTTAGCACAGATACGCAGTATTTT. Residues: CAISGPSLAGVSTDTQYF.

V usage is TRBV11-3 and J usage is TRBJ2-1; possible D gene TRBD2, 5 bases. Germline V gene data show CDR1 as SGHNT and CDR2 as YENEEA. V lost 5 bases and J 5 bases, leaving 10 bases between the germline ends. The CDR3 spans 13 residues. DNA for the CDR3: TGTGCCAGCAGCCCGGCCGGGGACAATGAGCAGTTCTTC. Translating it yields CASSPAGDNEQFF.

The chain recombines TRBV6-9 with TRBJ1-1, with D hard to call. Trimming stripped 4 bases from V and 2 bases from J, with 17 bases between. Germline V gene sequence: CDR1 MNHGY, CDR2 SVAAGI. This CDR3 spans 16 amino acids. CDR3 sequence (DNA): TGTGCCAGCAGTTCCGTCAGCCGGGAGTTCAACACTGAAGCTTTCTTT. Its translation is CASSSVSREFNTEAFF.

The genes are TRBV7-2 and TRBJ2-1, with D possibly being TRBD2 (5 bases). V was clipped by 6 bases and J by 1 base, with 16 bases between them. Per the germline V gene, CDR1 is SGHTA and CDR2 is FQGNSA. CDR3 length: 16 residues. Written as DNA, the CDR3 is TGTGCCAGCAGTCCCCGGGCGCTAGCATCCTACAATGAGCAGTTCTTC. It yields the protein CASSPRALASYNEQFF.

The genes are TRBV5-6 and TRBJ2-5; D is uncertain. Germline CDR1 and CDR2: SGHDT and YYEEEE. Trimming took off 0 bases at V and 6 bases at J, with 9 bases between the two ends. CDR3 length equals 13 residues. The CDR3 loop is CASSLGNGQTQYF. Written as DNA, the CDR3 is TGTGCCAGCAGCTTGGGAAACGGTCAGACCCAGTACTTC. The whole variable domain, remainder taken from reference TRBV5-6 and TRBJ2-5, is DAGVTQSPTHLIKTRGQQVTLRCSPKSGHDTVSWYQQALGQGPQFIFQYYEEEERQRGNFPDRFSGHQFPNYSSELNVNALLLGDSALYLCASSLGNGQTQYFGPGTRLLVL.

The chain links TRBV4-1 to TRBJ2-3, with 15 bases identical to TRBD2. Unmatched junction bases numbered 14, after V lost 3 bases and J lost 4 bases. This CDR3 has 20 amino acids. Germline-derived CDR1 and CDR2 are MGHRA and YSYEKL. The CDR3 nucleotides are TGCGCCAGCAGCCAGCCCCCGGGACTAGCGGGGGGCCCTGCCGCAGATACGCAGTATTTT. Its translation: CASSQPPGLAGGPAADTQYF.

The chain combines TRBV20-1 with TRBJ2-3; 10 nucleotides line up with TRBD2. CDR3 length: 18 residues. V shed 3 bases and J 4 bases; nucleotides not matched to a gene: 16. Per the germline V gene, CDR1 is DFQATT and CDR2 is SNEGSKA (reference sequence). The chain's CDR3 is CSASPRTRSGGAADTQYF. DNA of the CDR3: TGCAGTGCTAGTCCACGGACTAGGAGCGGGGGGGCGGCAGATACGCAGTATTTT.

The J gene is TRBJ2-7, the V gene TRBV28; 10 bases fit TRBD1. V trimming: 8 bases; J trimming: 4 bases; junction bases outside the gene matches: 11. Germline V lookup: CDR1 MDHEN, CDR2 SYDVKM. The CDR3 is made up of 15 amino acids. This chain's CDR3 is CASQFPGTGVYEQYF. The CDR3 nucleotides are TGTGCCAGCCAATTTCCGGGGACAGGGGTTTACGAGCAGTACTTC.

The CDR3 sequence: CASTRGHGYTF. The CDR3 DNA is TGTGCCAGCACCAGGGGACATGGCTACACCTTC. The rearrangement uses TRBV7-2 and TRBJ1-2; D may be TRBD1 (6 bases). CDR1 and CDR2 (germline): SGHTA, FQGNSA. This CDR3 contains 11 residues. Trimming pared 7 bases from V and 6 bases from J, leaving 9 bases between.

The chain couples TRBV15 to TRBJ2-1, with 9 bases that match TRBD2. This CDR3 has 14 residues. Germline V lookup: CDR1 LNHNV, CDR2 YYDKDF (reference sequence). Trimming removed 6 bases from V and 6 bases from J; junction bases left unmatched: 6. The CDR3 loop reads CATSTSGRTNEQFF. CDR3 nucleotide sequence: TGTGCCACCAGTACCAGCGGGAGGACCAATGAGCAGTTCTTC.

This clone was found once. The rearrangement links TRBV27 to TRBJ1-4, with D possibly TRBD1 on 6 matching bases. The CDR3 totals 15 residues. Germline CDR1 MNHEY, CDR2 SMNVEV (reference sequence). V lost 6 bases and J 0 bases, leaving 11 bases between the germline ends. The CDR3 sequence is CASRRPGATNEKLFF. The CDR3 nucleotides are TGTGCCAGCAGACGACCAGGGGCAACTAATGAAAAACTGTTTTTT.

This rearrangement joins TRBV5-6 to TRBJ1-1; TRBD1 is a possible D gene (6 bases). The CDR3 totals 15 residues. Germline V gene data show CDR1 as SGHDT and CDR2 as YYEEEE. Trimming removed 1 base from V and 1 base from J, with 11 bases in between. The CDR3 DNA sequence: TGTGCCAGCAGCTTGCCCCAGGGGAGGAACACTGAAGCTTTCTTT. It encodes CASSLPQGRNTEAFF.

The V gene is TRBV6-6, the J gene TRBJ2-2; tentative D call: TRBD1 (5 bases). This CDR3 has 13 amino acids. CDR1 and CDR2 (germline): MNHNY, SVGAGI (reference sequence). V was shortened by 9 bases and J by 1 base, with 9 bases between the two germline ends. The DNA of the CDR3 is TGTGCCAGTTGGACAAGGAACACCGGGGAGCTGTTTTTT. Its translation is CASWTRNTGELFF.

The chain links TRBV29-1 to TRBJ1-3; D unresolved. CDR1 SQVTM and CDR2 ANQGSEA come from the germline V gene. V was shortened by 5 bases and J by 3 bases, with 5 bases between the two germline ends. There are 11 residues in the CDR3. CDR3 DNA sequence: TGCAGCGTTTACAATGGAAACACCATATATTTT. This encodes CSVYNGNTIYF.

The chain links TRBV19 to TRBJ1-1; tentative D call: TRBD1 (6 bases). Between the trimmed V and J ends, which lost 5 bases and 0 bases, there was a span of 13 bases. Germline V gene data show CDR1 as LNHDA and CDR2 as SQIVND (reference sequence). This CDR3 spans 15 amino acids. The CDR3: CASSVTGLMNTEAFF. CDR3 DNA sequence: TGTGCCAGTAGTGTGACAGGACTCATGAACACTGAAGCTTTCTTT.

The CDR3 loop is CASSRPGGSGELFF. CDR3 nucleotide sequence: TGTGCCAGCAGTCGCCCCGGGGGGTCCGGGGAGCTGTTTTTT. The rearrangement uses TRBV27 and TRBJ2-2; 7 bases are shared with TRBD2. The CDR3 loop spans 14 amino acids. Germline CDR1 and CDR2: MNHEY and SMNVEV (reference sequence). V lost 5 bases to trimming and J lost 6 bases; unmatched junction nucleotides: 6.

V is TRBV28 and J is TRBJ2-7, with TRBD1 matching over 8 bases. CDR1 MDHEN and CDR2 SYDVKM come from the germline V gene. Trimming at V came to 3 bases and at J to 3 bases, leaving 4 bases not matched to a gene. The CDR3 consists of 14 residues. The CDR3, as DNA: TGTGCCAGCAGTTTTGACAGGGGTGGCTACGAGCAGTACTTC. Translation gives CASSFDRGGYEQYF.

This clone was recorded once. The chain couples TRBV4-3 to TRBJ2-5; 8 positions agree with TRBD2. CDR3 length equals 14 residues. Trimming cost V 5 bases and J 4 bases; bases outside gene matches: 6. The germline gives CDR1 LGHNA, CDR2 YSLEER. CDR3 loop: CASSTAGGGETQYF. CDR3 bases: TGCGCCAGCAGCACGGCGGGGGGAGGAGAGACCCAGTACTTC.

The sample holds one count of this clone. The gene calls are TRBV15 and TRBJ2-1, with D unresolved. Trimming stripped 1 base from V and 5 bases from J, with 6 bases between. Per the germline V gene, CDR1 is LNHNV and CDR2 is YYDKDF (reference sequence). The CDR3 runs 13 residues. The CDR3: CATSRGPNNEQFF. CDR3 coding DNA: TGTGCCACCAGCAGAGGGCCAAACAATGAGCAGTTCTTC.

The chain recombines TRBV7-2 with TRBJ2-2, with D uncertain. Trimming took 0 bases from V and 7 from J, leaving 12 bases between them. The CDR3 consists of 15 residues. The germline CDR1 and CDR2 sequences are SGHTA and FQGNSA. CDR3 protein: CASSLAIPTYGELFF. The CDR3 nucleotides are TGTGCCAGCAGCTTAGCGATCCCCACTTACGGGGAGCTGTTTTTT.

This clone has only one observation. The chain couples TRBV6-1 to TRBJ1-1; possible D gene TRBD1, 5 bases. The germline V gene has CDR1 MNHNS and CDR2 SASEGT. The V end lost 4 bases, the J end lost 3 bases, and 30 bases lay between the germline ends. The CDR3 covers 20 residues. CDR3 sequence (DNA): TGTGCCAGCAGTGGACCCGGTGATGGTTATGCAGGGAGGACGCACACTGAAGCTTTCTTT. This translates into CASSGPGDGYAGRTHTEAFF.

The J gene is TRBJ2-1, the V gene TRBV28, with D possibly matching TRBD1 (8 bases). V shed 2 bases and J shed 4 bases, with 12 bases lying between them. The CDR3 consists of 15 residues. Germline V CDR1 and CDR2: MDHEN, SYDVKM. The CDR3 DNA follows: TGTGCCAGCAGTTTAACAGGGGGGGCATACAATGAGCAGTTCTTC. Protein: CASSLTGGAYNEQFF.

This clone was recorded only once. The chain is built from TRBV7-2 and TRBJ2-3; D not resolved. Germline V gene data show CDR1 as SGHTA and CDR2 as FQGNSA. Trimming pared 7 bases from V and 3 bases from J, leaving 8 bases between. The CDR3 has 12 residues. DNA of the CDR3: TGTGCCAGCACCTGGCCAACAGATACGCAGTATTTT. Its protein is CASTWPTDTQYF.

This clone occurred once. The chain combines TRBV7-2 with TRBJ2-3; 13 positions agree with TRBD2. The V gene end was trimmed by 6 bases and the J gene end by 3 bases; junction bases not matched to a gene: 6. The germline CDR1 and CDR2 sequences are SGHTA and FQGNSA. This CDR3 has 16 residues. CDR3 residues: CASRRTSGSTTDTQYF. The DNA of the CDR3 is TGTGCCAGCAGGAGGACTAGCGGGAGTACGACAGATACGCAGTATTTT.

This clone was seen just once. The rearrangement joins TRBV11-2 to TRBJ2-1; possibly TRBD2 for D (6 bases). The CDR3 is made up of 19 amino acids. Germline CDR1 is SGHAT and CDR2 is FQNNGV. V was shortened by 0 bases and J by 5 bases, with 23 bases between the two germline ends. The DNA for the CDR3 is TGTGCCAGCAGCTTAGATCGGGGCGGGGCCCGACTATCCCACAATGAGCAGTTCTTC. Translating it yields CASSLDRGGARLSHNEQFF.